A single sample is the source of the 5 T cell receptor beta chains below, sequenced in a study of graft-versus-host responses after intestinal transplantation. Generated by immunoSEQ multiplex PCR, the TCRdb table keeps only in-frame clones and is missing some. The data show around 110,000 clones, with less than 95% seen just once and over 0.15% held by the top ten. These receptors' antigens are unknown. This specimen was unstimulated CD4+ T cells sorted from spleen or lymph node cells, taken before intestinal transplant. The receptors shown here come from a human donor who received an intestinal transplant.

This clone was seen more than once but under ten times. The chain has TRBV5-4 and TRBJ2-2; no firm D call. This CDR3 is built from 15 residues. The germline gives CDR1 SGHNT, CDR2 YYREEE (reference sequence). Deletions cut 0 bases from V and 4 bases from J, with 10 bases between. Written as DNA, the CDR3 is TGTGCCAGCAGCTTGGTGGGCCTAACCACCGGGGAGCTGTTTTTT. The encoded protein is CASSLVGLTTGELFF.

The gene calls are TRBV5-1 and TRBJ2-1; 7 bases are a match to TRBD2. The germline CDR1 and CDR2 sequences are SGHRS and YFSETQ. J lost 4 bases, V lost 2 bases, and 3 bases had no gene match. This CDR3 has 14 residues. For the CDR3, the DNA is TGCGCCAGCAGCTTAGCGGGAAGATACAATGAGCAGTTCTTC. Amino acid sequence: CASSLAGRYNEQFF. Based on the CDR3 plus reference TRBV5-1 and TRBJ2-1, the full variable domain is KAGVTQTPRYLIKTRGQQVTLSCSPISGHRSVSWYQQTPGQGLQFLFEYFSETQRNKGNFPGRFSGRQFSNSRSEMNVSTLELGDSALYLCASSLAGRYNEQFFGPGTRLTVL.

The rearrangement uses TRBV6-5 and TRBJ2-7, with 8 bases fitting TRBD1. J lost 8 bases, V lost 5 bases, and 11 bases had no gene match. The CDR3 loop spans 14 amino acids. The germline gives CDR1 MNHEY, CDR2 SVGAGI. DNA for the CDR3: TGTGCCAGCAGTGTCACAAGAGGACAGGGCAAGCAGTACTTC. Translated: CASSVTRGQGKQYF.

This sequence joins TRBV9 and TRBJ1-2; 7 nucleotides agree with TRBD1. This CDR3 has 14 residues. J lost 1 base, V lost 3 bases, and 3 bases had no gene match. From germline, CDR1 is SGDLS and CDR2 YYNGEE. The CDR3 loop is CASSADRVNYGYTF. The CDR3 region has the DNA TGTGCCAGCAGCGCCGACAGGGTTAACTATGGCTACACCTTC.

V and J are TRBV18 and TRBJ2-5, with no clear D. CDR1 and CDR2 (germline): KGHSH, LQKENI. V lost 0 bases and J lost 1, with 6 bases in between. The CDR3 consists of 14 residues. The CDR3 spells CASSPPTFQETQYF. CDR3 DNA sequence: TGTGCCAGCTCACCACCTACATTCCAAGAGACCCAGTACTTC.